The 13 T cell receptor beta chains given below trace back to one sample, sequenced in a study of T-cell reconstitution after alpha-beta-depleted transplantation in children. A library of TCRbeta sequences, prepared with unique molecular identifiers, was generated. Using its own MiXCR run on the PCR reads, TCRdb lists one record per CDR3 protein. The top ten hold approximately 1% of the sample, which has hundreds of thousands of distinct CDR3 sequences, approximately 15% seen once. Sequencing was performed on PBMCs from the stem cell graft donor, taken from the stem cell graft. These receptors all come from a human donor who donated a stem cell graft to a child with acute myeloid leukemia.

V usage is TRBV9 and J usage is TRBJ2-3; 9 positions match TRBD2. After removal of 2 bases from V and 2 bases from J, the junction contained 3 bases not matched to a gene. CDR1 SGDLS and CDR2 YYNGEE come from the germline V gene. The CDR3 contains 15 residues. The CDR3: CASSVGLALTDTQYF. CDR3 nucleotide sequence: TGTGCCAGCAGCGTGGGACTAGCCCTCACAGATACGCAGTATTTT.

This rearrangement joins TRBV11-1 to TRBJ2-5, with a tentative D call TRBD2 (6 bases). V gave up 5 bases and J gave up 5 bases, with 27 bases separating them. CDR3 length: 18 residues. Germline CDR1 SGHAT, CDR2 FQDESV (reference sequence). The CDR3 region is CASSLTRGLPNRRETQYF. In DNA, the CDR3 is TGTGCCAGCAGCCTCACCCGGGGACTCCCGAATCGGCGGGAGACCCAGTACTTC.

This clonotype occurred a few times. J is TRBJ2-1 and V is TRBV20-1; TRBD2 agrees at 7 bases. The CDR3 contains 16 residues. J gave up 4 bases and V 2 bases, and 11 bases lay outside the gene matches. CDR1 is DFQATT and CDR2 is SNEGSKA in the germline V gene (reference sequence). DNA of the CDR3: TGCAGTGCTAGAAGGGTGGCGGGGGTCGGGTACAATGAGCAGTTCTTC. Translated: CSARRVAGVGYNEQFF.

This clonotype was seen ten or more times. The V and J genes are TRBV20-1 and TRBJ2-7; TRBD1 is a possible D gene (9 bases). There are 13 residues in the CDR3. Trimming removed 7 bases from V and 4 bases from J, with 17 bases in between. The germline CDR1 and CDR2 sequences are DFQATT and SNEGSKA (reference sequence). Here the CDR3 reads CSVRGGQGYEQYF. In DNA form, the CDR3 reads TGCAGTGTCCGGGGGGGACAGGGATACGAGCAGTACTTC.

This clonotype was seen ten or more times. This rearrangement joins TRBV7-6 to TRBJ2-7; TRBD2 might be the D (5 bases). The germline gives CDR1 SGHVS, CDR2 FNYEAQ. Trimming left V 2 bases short and J 2 bases short, with 22 bases between. The CDR3 loop spans 18 amino acids. CDR3 in amino acids: CASSLRSLFGVTTYEQYV. The DNA of the CDR3 is TGTGCCAGCAGCTTAAGGTCCCTTTTCGGGGTCACTACCTACGAGCAGTACGTC.

This clonotype was detected many times. The J gene is TRBJ2-3, the V gene TRBV6-1, with a weak D call TRBD2 (6 bases). V lost 8 bases and J 2 bases, leaving 14 bases between the germline ends. CDR1 MNHNS and CDR2 SASEGT come from the germline V gene. There are 14 residues in the CDR3. The CDR3 DNA sequence: TGTGCCAGCGGCAAGGCGGGGATCACAGATACGCAGTATTTT. It is translated as CASGKAGITDTQYF.

The rearrangement joins TRBV5-1 to TRBJ2-3; 13 nucleotides agree with TRBD2. The CDR3 contains 20 residues. Trimming cost V 2 bases and J 2 bases; bases outside gene matches: 14. The V gene's germline CDR1 is SGHRS and CDR2 YFSETQ. This chain's CDR3 is CASSLWTSGGHYSPTDTQYF. CDR3 bases: TGCGCCAGCAGCTTATGGACTAGCGGGGGCCACTACTCCCCCACAGATACGCAGTATTTT. The full variable domain, in which reference TRBV5-1 and TRBJ2-3 provide the parts outside the CDR3, is KAGVTQTPRYLIKTRGQQVTLSCSPISGHRSVSWYQQTPGQGLQFLFEYFSETQRNKGNFPGRFSGRQFSNSRSEMNVSTLELGDSALYLCASSLWTSGGHYSPTDTQYFGPGTRLTVL.

This clonotype has just a few counts. This chain uses TRBV20-1 with TRBJ2-7; D is possibly TRBD1 or TRBD2 (5 bases each). Germline CDR1 and CDR2: DFQATT and SNEGSKA (reference sequence). The ends were cut back, 0 bases at V and 0 bases at J, with 9 bases in the middle. The CDR3 contains 14 residues. DNA of the CDR3: TGCAGTGCTAGAGATCGGGACGGCTCCTACGAGCAGTACTTC. Translated: CSARDRDGSYEQYF.

This clonotype showed up many times. The rearrangement links TRBV15 to TRBJ1-6; TRBD1 matches 8 bases. Trimming removed 1 base from V and 7 bases from J; junction bases left unmatched: 12. Germline V lookup: CDR1 LNHNV, CDR2 YYDKDF (reference sequence). This CDR3 is built from 18 residues. CDR3 nucleotide sequence: TGTGCCACCAGCAGAGGGGGACAGGCTACGTGGCTGAATTCACCCCTCCACTTT. Protein: CATSRGGQATWLNSPLHF.

This clonotype was counted ten times or more. This sequence joins TRBV20-1 and TRBJ1-5; D remains ambiguous. Germline V lookup: CDR1 DFQATT, CDR2 SNEGSKA (reference sequence). V lost 6 bases and J 0 bases, leaving 18 bases between the germline ends. CDR3 size: 16 residues. CDR3 nucleotide sequence: TGCAGTGCGAGACGCCCGAGGGTGTATAGCAATCAGCCCCAGCATTTT. Protein product: CSARRPRVYSNQPQHF.

The V call is TRBV10-3, the J call TRBJ2-5; the match to TRBD2 covers 11 bases. Per the germline V gene, CDR1 is ENHRY and CDR2 is SYGVKD. CDR3 length equals 16 residues. V lost 3 bases, J lost 5 bases, and 8 bases stayed unmatched. CDR3 in DNA: TGTGCCATCAGTGAAAAGACCGGACTAGCGGGCGAGACCCAGTACTTC. This gives the protein CAISEKTGLAGETQYF.

V usage is TRBV10-3 and J usage is TRBJ2-7; tentative D call: TRBD1 (6 bases). Trimming removed 0 bases at V and 3 bases at J, with 12 bases between. This CDR3 region has 15 residues. In germline, CDR1 is ENHRY, CDR2 SYGVKD. In nucleotides, the CDR3 is TGTGCCATCAGTGAGTCGGGGCAGGGGATCTACGAGCAGTACTTC. Protein sequence: CAISESGQGIYEQYF.

This clonotype was picked up many times. The chain recombines TRBV7-2 with TRBJ1-1; possibly TRBD1 for D (5 bases). Between the trimmed V and J ends, which lost 2 bases and 6 bases, there was a span of 10 bases. Germline V gives CDR1 SGHTA, CDR2 FQGNSA. The CDR3 is made up of 13 amino acids. CDR3 residues: CASSLSGFAEAFF. The CDR3, as DNA: TGTGCCAGCAGCTTATCAGGGTTCGCTGAAGCTTTCTTT.